The 14 T cell receptor beta chains listed next were all sequenced from one sample in a study of control samples from healthy donors and cancer patients. Repertoires were generated with immunoSEQ multiplex PCR, while TCRdb's copy carries only in-frame clones and drops some. Here the sample spans over 150,000 clones, 85% to 95% being singletons. The sample taken for sequencing was blood. The source is a man aged 35-49 years in good health.

This rearrangement joins TRBV18 to TRBJ1-4; TRBD1 matches at 8 bases. The CDR3 totals 13 residues. The V gene's germline CDR1 is KGHSH and CDR2 LQKENI. V lost 6 bases, J lost 5 bases, and 2 bases stayed unmatched. CDR3 in amino acids: CASSWDRNEKLFF. The CDR3 nucleotides are TGTGCCAGCTCGTGGGACAGGAATGAAAAACTGTTTTTT.

The chain combines TRBV7-9 with TRBJ1-3, with D unclear. Trimming stripped 4 bases from V and 0 bases from J, with 7 bases between. The CDR3 contains 14 residues. The germline V gene encodes CDR1 SEHNR and CDR2 FQNEAQ (reference sequence). Here the CDR3 DNA reads TGTGCCAGCAGCTCCCGATTCTCTGGAAACACCATATATTTT. Its protein is CASSSRFSGNTIYF.

V gene TRBV7-9 combines with J gene TRBJ1-2; 11 nucleotides align to TRBD1. The V gene end was trimmed by 4 bases and the J gene end by 6 bases; junction bases not matched to a gene: 4. The germline gives CDR1 SEHNR, CDR2 FQNEAQ (reference sequence). The CDR3 is 14 amino acids. The CDR3 DNA reads as TGTGCCAGCAGCTCAGGACAGGGGGCTAATGGCTACACCTTC. It yields the protein CASSSGQGANGYTF.

V gene TRBV7-2 combines with J gene TRBJ2-3; D is ambiguous. V was trimmed by 3 bases and J by 2 bases, leaving 6 bases between them. Per germline, CDR1 SGHTA and CDR2 FQGNSA. The CDR3 is made up of 13 amino acids. The chain's CDR3 is CASSFSFTDTQYF. CDR3 nucleotides: TGTGCCAGCAGCTTCTCTTTCACAGATACGCAGTATTTT. The complete variable domain, with remaining parts taken from reference TRBV7-2 and TRBJ2-3, reads GAGVSQSPSNKVTEKGKDVELRCDPISGHTALYWYRQSLGQGLEFLIYFQGNSAPDKSGLPSDRFSAERTGGSVSTLTIQRTQQEDSAVYLCASSFSFTDTQYFGPGTRLTVL.

This chain links TRBV19 with TRBJ1-5; D is unresolved. With 5 bases removed from V and 7 bases from J, the gap between germline ends came to 15 bases. The CDR3 is 14 residues long. The V gene's germline CDR1 is LNHDA and CDR2 SQIVND (reference sequence). CDR3 sequence: CASSPPGPRQPQHF. Written as DNA, the CDR3 is TGTGCCAGTAGTCCACCGGGCCCGAGGCAGCCCCAGCATTTT.

This sequence joins TRBV7-9 and TRBJ1-3, with D possibly matching TRBD1 (5 bases). CDR1 and CDR2 (germline): SEHNR, FQNEAQ (reference sequence). V was shortened by 0 bases and J by 7 bases, with 16 bases between the two germline ends. The CDR3 has 16 residues. Here the CDR3 reads CASSLAGVDKGNTIYF. CDR3 nucleotides: TGTGCCAGCAGCTTAGCAGGGGTCGACAAGGGCAACACCATATATTTT. Variable domain in full (rest from reference TRBV7-9 and TRBJ1-3): DTGVSQNPRHKITKRGQNVTFRCDPISEHNRLYWYRQTLGQGPEFLTYFQNEAQLEKSRLLSDRFSAERPKGSFSTLEIQRTEQGDSAMYLCASSLAGVDKGNTIYFGEGSWLTVV.

A few counts support this clone. The rearrangement joins TRBV2 to TRBJ2-7; D call uncertain. The ends were cut back, 6 bases at V and 0 bases at J, with 15 bases in the middle. The CDR3 is 15 residues long. CDR1 is SNHLY, CDR2 FYNNEI, per germline. CDR3 DNA sequence: TGTGCCAGCAGAGCGACGGCATTATACTCCTACGAGCAGTACTTC. Protein sequence: CASRATALYSYEQYF.

The chain links TRBV6-5 to TRBJ2-2, with D uncertain. Between the trimmed V and J ends, which lost 2 bases and 3 bases, there was a span of 7 bases. Germline loops: CDR1 MNHEY, CDR2 SVGAGI. CDR3 length equals 14 residues. CDR3 sequence reads: CASSYTRDTGELFF. CDR3 nucleotides: TGTGCCAGCAGTTACACCAGAGACACCGGGGAGCTGTTTTTT.

The rearrangement uses TRBV12-3 or TRBV12-4 and TRBJ2-5; unclear D gene. This CDR3 is 13 amino acids long. V gave up 3 bases and J gave up 3 bases, with 8 bases separating them. The CDR3 reads CASSFIDEETQYF. Here the CDR3 DNA reads TGTGCCAGCAGTTTTATAGATGAAGAGACCCAGTACTTC.

The J gene is TRBJ1-4, the V gene TRBV6-2 or TRBV6-3; D gene unclear. This CDR3 is built from 14 residues. CDR1 and CDR2 from the germline V gene are MNHEY and SVGEGT. V dropped 2 bases and J dropped 0 bases, with 4 bases sitting between them. The CDR3 here is CASSYSATNEKLFF. In DNA, the CDR3 is TGTGCCAGCAGTTACAGCGCAACTAATGAAAAACTGTTTTTT.

In nucleotides, the CDR3 is TGTGCCAGCAGAAACGGACAAAGGCAGTACTTC. It is translated as CASRNGQRQYF. The chain recombines TRBV7-9 with TRBJ2-7, with a weak D call TRBD1 (5 bases). V shed 6 bases and J shed 9 bases, with 12 bases lying between them. The length of the CDR3 is 11 residues. Germline V gene sequence: CDR1 SEHNR, CDR2 FQNEAQ (reference sequence).

V and J are TRBV2 and TRBJ1-1; D might be TRBD1 (6 bases). The CDR3 has 13 residues. Germline V CDR1 and CDR2: SNHLY, FYNNEI. Trimming stripped 4 bases from V and 6 bases from J, with 12 bases between. DNA of the CDR3: TGTGCCAGCAGTGTAACAGGGCCGCCTGAAGCTTTCTTT. It yields the protein CASSVTGPPEAFF.

CDR3 loop: CASSPTRGLGTGELFF. In DNA, the CDR3 is TGTGCCAGCAGCCCCACCCGGGGGCTTGGCACCGGGGAGCTGTTTTTT. The chain is built from TRBV11-3 and TRBJ2-2, with D perhaps being TRBD1 or TRBD2 (6 bases each). Germline assignment: CDR1 SGHNT and CDR2 YENEEA. Trimming shortened V by 5 bases and J by 4 bases, and 17 bases separated the two germline ends. The CDR3 has 16 amino acids.

The V and J genes are TRBV7-9 and TRBJ2-3; 14 bases align to TRBD2. Germline loops: CDR1 SEHNR, CDR2 FQNEAQ (reference sequence). Trimming took 5 bases from V and 0 from J; bases not matched to a gene: 10. The CDR3 sequence is 19 residues long. The CDR3 DNA reads as TGTGCCAGCAGCCCCGGACTAGCGGGGGGCCCAACTAGCACAGATACGCAGTATTTT. Translated: CASSPGLAGGPTSTDTQYF.